This TCR beta chain came from a study of CD8 T cells in ankylosing spondylitis. Findings and caveats of the study: A TCR beta motif of fewer than ten highly homologous variants appeared characteristic of ankylosing spondylitis blood. Prior literature has documented some motif variants in synovial fluid and blood from reactive arthritis.

Quantitative 5'-RACE with molecular barcodes was used to make the TCR beta libraries. TCRdb re-analysed the 5' RACE reads in MiXCR, keeping a single row per CDR3 protein. The sample has some 700,000 distinct CDR3 sequences; around 17% are singletons. This clonotype was observed a few times. Its specificity is not known. This receptor was identified in a male donor with ankylosing spondylitis. The sample taken for sequencing was blood, either unsorted or a sorted T cell fraction (not recorded which).

In DNA form, the CDR3 reads TGTGCCACCAGTGACCCCGCGGGCGGGACAGATACGCAGTATTTT. This gives the protein CATSDPAGGTDTQYF. V gene TRBV24-1 combines with J gene TRBJ2-3; weak D call: TRBD2 (5 bases). Germline values: CDR1 KGHDR, CDR2 SFDVKD. The V end was cut by 4 bases, the J end by 3 bases, with 13 bases between. CDR3 size: 15 residues.